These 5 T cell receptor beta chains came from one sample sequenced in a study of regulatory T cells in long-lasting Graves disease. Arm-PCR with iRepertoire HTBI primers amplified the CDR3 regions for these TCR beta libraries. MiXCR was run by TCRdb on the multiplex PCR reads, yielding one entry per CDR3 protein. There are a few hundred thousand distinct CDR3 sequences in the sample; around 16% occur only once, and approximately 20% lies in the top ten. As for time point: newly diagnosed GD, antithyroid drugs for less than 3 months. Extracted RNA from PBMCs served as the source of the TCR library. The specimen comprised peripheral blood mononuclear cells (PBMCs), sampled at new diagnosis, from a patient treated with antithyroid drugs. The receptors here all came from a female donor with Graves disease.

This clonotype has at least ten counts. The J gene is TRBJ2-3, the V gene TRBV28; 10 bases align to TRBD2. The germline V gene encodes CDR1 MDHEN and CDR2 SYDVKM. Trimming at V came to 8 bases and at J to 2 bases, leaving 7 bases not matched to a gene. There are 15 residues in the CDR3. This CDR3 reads CASHLAGESTDTQYF. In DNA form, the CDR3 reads TGTGCCAGCCATCTAGCGGGAGAGTCCACAGATACGCAGTATTTT.

CDR3 amino acids: CASSFGAGSTQQNTGELFF. CDR3 DNA: TGTGCCAGCAGTTTCGGTGCGGGAAGTACGCAGCAAAACACCGGGGAGCTGTTTTTT. The rearrangement links TRBV3-1 to TRBJ2-2; D is possibly TRBD2 (6 bases). In germline, CDR1 is LGHDT, CDR2 YNNKEL (reference sequence). With 6 bases removed from V and 2 bases from J, the gap between germline ends came to 25 bases. The CDR3 consists of 19 residues.

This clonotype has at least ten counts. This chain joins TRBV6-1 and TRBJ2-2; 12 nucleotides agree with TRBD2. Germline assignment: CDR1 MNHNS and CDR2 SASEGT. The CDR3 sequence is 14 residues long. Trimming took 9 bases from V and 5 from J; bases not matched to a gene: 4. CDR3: CASRLAGETGELFF. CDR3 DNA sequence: TGTGCCAGTAGACTAGCGGGAGAAACCGGGGAGCTGTTTTTT.

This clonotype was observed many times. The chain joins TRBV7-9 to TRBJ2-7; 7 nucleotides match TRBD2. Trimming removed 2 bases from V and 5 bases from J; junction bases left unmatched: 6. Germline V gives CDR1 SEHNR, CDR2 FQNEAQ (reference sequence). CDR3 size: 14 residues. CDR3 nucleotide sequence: TGTGCCAGCAGCTTAAAAACTAGCGTCAACGAGCAGTACTTC. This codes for CASSLKTSVNEQYF.

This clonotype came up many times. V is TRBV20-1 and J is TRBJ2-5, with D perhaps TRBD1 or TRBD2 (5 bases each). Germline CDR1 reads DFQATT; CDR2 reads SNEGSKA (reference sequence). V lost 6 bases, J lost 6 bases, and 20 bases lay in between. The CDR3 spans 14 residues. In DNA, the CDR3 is TGCAGTGCAGACCCCCCAAAGAGGGGTCAGACCCAGTACTTC. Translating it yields CSADPPKRGQTQYF.